The 26 T cell receptor beta chains given below trace back to one sample, sequenced in a study of control samples from healthy donors and cancer patients. The assay was immunoSEQ multiplex PCR, and TCRdb's table has in-frame clones only and misses some. The sample records roughly 170,000 clones, roughly 94% being singletons. The sample taken for sequencing was blood. The receptors were sampled from a young woman in good health.

The V gene is TRBV7-2, the J gene TRBJ2-7; D not certain. Germline CDR1 SGHTA, CDR2 FQGNSA. Trimming removed 3 bases from V and 4 bases from J, with 10 bases in between. CDR3 length: 13 amino acids. CDR3 loop: CASSLGREYEQYF. CDR3 in DNA: TGTGCCAGCAGCTTGGGTCGTGAATACGAGCAGTACTTC. Supplemented by reference TRBV7-2 and TRBJ2-7, the full variable domain reads GAGVSQSPSNKVTEKGKDVELRCDPISGHTALYWYRQSLGQGLEFLIYFQGNSAPDKSGLPSDRFSAERTGGSVSTLTIQRTQQEDSAVYLCASSLGREYEQYFGPGTRLTVT.

A remark on this clone: This sample also contains other DNA sequences that code for the same CDR3. The rearrangement joins TRBV6-1 to TRBJ2-1, with D possibly being TRBD2 (6 bases). The ends were cut back, 0 bases at V and 14 bases at J, with 23 bases in the middle. The length of the CDR3 is 16 residues. Germline CDR1 and CDR2: MNHNS and SASEGT. The CDR3 DNA reads TGTGCCAGCAGTGAAGCGGGGACGGGGGTTGTGAAAAGGGAGTTCTTC. Translated, it gives CASSEAGTGVVKREFF.

The rearrangement joins TRBV6-2 or TRBV6-3 to TRBJ1-1, with a tentative D call TRBD1 (5 bases). CDR3 length equals 13 residues. CDR1 MNHEY and CDR2 SVGEGT come from the germline V gene. Trimming took off 7 bases at V and 6 bases at J, with 15 bases between the two ends. CDR3 in amino acids: CASIPDSSAEAFF. CDR3 DNA: TGTGCCAGCATCCCCGACAGCTCGGCTGAAGCTTTCTTT.

The genes are TRBV27 and TRBJ2-5; 9 bases agree with TRBD1. This CDR3 has 16 residues. With V trimmed by 4 bases and J by 3 bases, 9 bases remained unmatched. Germline CDR1 is MNHEY and CDR2 is SMNVEV (reference sequence). The CDR3: CASSSKSRDREETQYF. CDR3 sequence (DNA): TGTGCCAGCAGTTCGAAAAGCCGGGACAGGGAAGAGACCCAGTACTTC.

The CDR3 reads CASSPSLLGYGYTF. The CDR3 bases are TGCGCCAGCAGCCCTTCTCTACTTGGCTATGGCTACACCTTC. The chain recombines TRBV5-1 with TRBJ1-2; D gene unclear. V was pared by 4 bases and J by 4 bases, with 14 bases between. The germline V gene has CDR1 SGHRS and CDR2 YFSETQ. The CDR3 sequence is 14 residues long.

V is TRBV10-3 and J is TRBJ2-1; D is ambiguous. The germline V gene encodes CDR1 ENHRY and CDR2 SYGVKD. The V and J ends lost 4 bases and 0 bases respectively, with 7 bases between them. The CDR3 is 14 amino acids. The CDR3 is CAISGVNSYNEQFF. The CDR3 DNA reads as TGTGCCATCAGTGGAGTGAACTCCTACAATGAGCAGTTCTTC.

This chain links TRBV5-1 with TRBJ1-1; 10 positions agree with TRBD1. CDR3 length: 15 amino acids. V shed 3 bases, J shed 5 bases, and the junction held 7 bases outside the gene matches. Germline CDR1 SGHRS, CDR2 YFSETQ. The CDR3 reads CASSWGQGLGTEAFF. CDR3 sequence (DNA): TGCGCCAGCAGCTGGGGACAGGGGTTAGGAACTGAAGCTTTCTTT.

This chain connects TRBV5-1 to TRBJ2-5, with a weak D call TRBD2 (6 bases). Trimming pared 2 bases from V and 1 base from J, leaving 15 bases between. This CDR3 region has 16 residues. The V gene's germline CDR1 is SGHRS and CDR2 YFSETQ. CDR3 sequence (DNA): TGCGCCAGCAGCTTAAACGCCGGGGGACTCCAAGAGACCCAGTACTTC. Translated: CASSLNAGGLQETQYF.

The chain uses TRBV5-1 and TRBJ1-1; no clear D. The CDR3 totals 15 residues. Trimming stripped 1 base from V and 5 bases from J, with 15 bases between. Germline lookup yields CDR1 SGHRS and CDR2 YFSETQ. As DNA, the CDR3 is TGCGCCAGCAGCTTGTGGGCCGCGTCGGAAACTGAAGCTTTCTTT. Its translation is CASSLWAASETEAFF.

The chain links TRBV7-9 to TRBJ1-6, with D tentatively TRBD1 (5 bases). CDR3 length equals 14 residues. Trimming took 8 bases from V and 8 from J, leaving 16 bases between them. Per germline, CDR1 SEHNR and CDR2 FQNEAQ (reference sequence). This chain's CDR3 is CASGAGTADSPLHF. In DNA, the CDR3 is TGTGCCAGCGGGGCGGGGACCGCCGATTCACCCCTCCACTTT.

This sequence joins TRBV2 and TRBJ2-3, with 9 bases that match TRBD2. This CDR3 has 14 amino acids. Trimming cost V 7 bases and J 4 bases; bases outside gene matches: 6. From germline, CDR1 is SNHLY and CDR2 FYNNEI. CDR3 in amino acids: CASNLRTSADTQYF. CDR3 in DNA: TGTGCCAGCAACCTAAGGACTAGCGCAGATACGCAGTATTTT.

As regards this clone: Other DNA sequences in the same sample also yield this CDR3. This CDR3 reads CASSSLSYEQYF. Here the CDR3 DNA reads TGTGCCAGCAGCTCCCTCTCCTACGAGCAGTACTTC. The chain carries TRBV7-2 and TRBJ2-7; D not certain. CDR3 size: 12 residues. V lost 4 bases to trimming and J lost 0 bases, with 4 bases between them. Looked up from germline, CDR1 is SGHTA and CDR2 is FQGNSA.

This sequence joins TRBV7-9 and TRBJ1-1, with D uncertain. Trimming removed 2 bases at V and 1 base at J, with 8 bases between. The germline V gene encodes CDR1 SEHNR and CDR2 FQNEAQ (reference sequence). This CDR3 is built from 14 residues. In DNA, the CDR3 is TGTGCCAGCAGCTTAAACCGACAGAACACTGAAGCTTTCTTT. The encoded protein is CASSLNRQNTEAFF.

In this sample, this clone turned up once. The chain employs TRBV7-8 and TRBJ2-3; tentative D call: TRBD2 (6 bases). Trimming left V 1 base short and J 3 bases short, with 8 bases between. From germline, CDR1 is SGHVS and CDR2 FQNEAQ. The CDR3 has 14 residues. Here the CDR3 DNA reads TGTGCCAGCAGCTTAGAGGCGGGGACAGATACGCAGTATTTT. Protein: CASSLEAGTDTQYF.

This clone was seen a single time. CDR3 nucleotides: TGTGCCAGCAGTACTGCACGACCTGACGCTATCTATGGCTACACCTTC. This sequence encodes CASSTARPDAIYGYTF. V and J are TRBV27 and TRBJ1-2, with D hard to call. The CDR3 loop spans 16 amino acids. Germline assignment: CDR1 MNHEY and CDR2 SMNVEV (reference sequence). The V gene lost 5 bases and the J gene lost 4 bases, with 20 bases spanning the gap.

The chain links TRBV19 to TRBJ1-2, with 9 bases matching TRBD1. This CDR3 is 15 amino acids long. CDR1 is LNHDA, CDR2 SQIVND, per germline (reference sequence). V trimming: 1 base; J trimming: 6 bases; junction bases outside the gene matches: 6. The CDR3 DNA is TGTGCCAGTAGTATAGTCTTACAGGGGGCGAATGGCTACACCTTC. It translates to CASSIVLQGANGYTF. Complete variable domain (other parts from reference TRBV19 and TRBJ1-2): DGGITQSPKYLFRKEGQNVTLSCEQNLNHDAMYWYRQDPGQGLRLIYYSQIVNDFQKGDIAEGYSVSREKKESFPLTVTSAQKNPTAFYLCASSIVLQGANGYTFGSGTRLTVV.

This chain connects TRBV9 to TRBJ1-2, with no clear D. Trimming stripped 0 bases from V and 11 bases from J, with 17 bases between. Germline V gene data show CDR1 as SGDLS and CDR2 as YYNGEE. CDR3 length: 14 residues. The CDR3 protein is CASSVGGTAMGYTF. For the CDR3, the DNA is TGTGCCAGCAGCGTAGGGGGAACGGCTATGGGTTACACCTTC.

This clone was seen just once. The rearrangement uses TRBV29-1 and TRBJ1-2; the match to TRBD1 covers 8 bases. V shed 5 bases and J 1 base; nucleotides not matched to a gene: 9. In germline, CDR1 is SQVTM, CDR2 ANQGSEA. The CDR3 spans 15 residues. CDR3 sequence reads: CSVNGDRGFNYGYTF. The CDR3 region has the DNA TGCAGCGTTAATGGAGACAGGGGATTTAACTATGGCTACACCTTC.

The gene calls are TRBV29-1 and TRBJ1-1, with 8 bases that match TRBD1. The germline CDR1 and CDR2 sequences are SQVTM and ANQGSEA. Trimming removed 6 bases from V and 7 bases from J; junction bases left unmatched: 10. CDR3 size: 13 residues. CDR3: CSVDRQGRGEAFF. The CDR3 DNA reads as TGCAGCGTGGATCGACAGGGGAGGGGTGAAGCTTTCTTT.

The rearrangement joins TRBV19 to TRBJ1-4, with unresolved D. The V end was cut by 5 bases, the J end by 5 bases, with 18 bases between. Looked up from germline, CDR1 is LNHDA and CDR2 is SQIVND (reference sequence). The CDR3 sequence is 16 residues long. CDR3 bases: TGTGCCAGTAGTGCCGGGGTAAGGGCGGAAAATGAAAAACTGTTTTTT. Its translation is CASSAGVRAENEKLFF.

The chain employs TRBV7-2 and TRBJ1-3, with a possible D match to TRBD1 (5 bases). The CDR3 has 14 residues. Trimming shortened V by 0 bases and J by 3 bases, and 6 bases separated the two germline ends. CDR1 and CDR2 (germline): SGHTA, FQGNSA. The CDR3 DNA sequence: TGTGCCAGCAGCTTAGCGGGACTTGGAAACACCATATATTTT. Translation: CASSLAGLGNTIYF.

The gene calls are TRBV5-6 and TRBJ1-1, with 7 bases aligning to TRBD1. CDR3 length equals 15 residues. Germline V gene data show CDR1 as SGHDT and CDR2 as YYEEEE. J gave up 3 bases and V 3 bases, and 8 bases lay outside the gene matches. The CDR3 DNA reads TGTGCCAGCAGCTCCAGTTGGACAGGCCACACTGAAGCTTTCTTT. This translates into CASSSSWTGHTEAFF. The complete variable domain, with remaining parts taken from reference TRBV5-6 and TRBJ1-1, reads DAGVTQSPTHLIKTRGQQVTLRCSPKSGHDTVSWYQQALGQGPQFIFQYYEEEERQRGNFPDRFSGHQFPNYSSELNVNALLLGDSALYLCASSSSWTGHTEAFFGQGTRLTVV.

This sequence joins TRBV15 and TRBJ2-3, with TRBD2 matching over 9 bases. Unmatched junction bases numbered 14, after V lost 4 bases and J lost 6 bases. The CDR3 has 17 amino acids. CDR1 is LNHNV and CDR2 is YYDKDF in the germline V gene (reference sequence). This chain's CDR3 is CATSTPDSGGPSDTQYF. The CDR3, as DNA: TGTGCCACCAGCACCCCAGACAGCGGGGGGCCATCGGATACGCAGTATTTT.

The chain uses TRBV6-5 and TRBJ2-2; D possibly corresponds to TRBD1 (5 bases). CDR3 length: 14 amino acids. CDR1 MNHEY and CDR2 SVGAGI come from the germline V gene. V lost 6 bases, J lost 0 bases, and 8 bases lay in between. CDR3 DNA sequence: TGTGCCAGCAGCCTGACAGCGAACACCGGGGAGCTGTTTTTT. Its translation: CASSLTANTGELFF.

V usage is TRBV5-1 and J usage is TRBJ2-5; possible D gene TRBD2, 5 bases. In germline, CDR1 is SGHRS, CDR2 YFSETQ. CDR3 length equals 15 residues. V was cut by 0 bases and J by 1 base, with 10 bases left in between. The CDR3 is CASSLGRVFQETQYF. The DNA of the CDR3 is TGCGCCAGCAGCTTGGGGCGGGTCTTCCAAGAGACCCAGTACTTC.

Only one count was recorded for this clone. The chain links TRBV5-6 to TRBJ1-6, with 8 positions matching TRBD1. The CDR3 spans 14 residues. Germline CDR1 and CDR2: SGHDT and YYEEEE. V dropped 4 bases and J dropped 6; count of bases not matched to a gene: 3. CDR3 in amino acids: CASSKTGANSPLHF. CDR3 nucleotides: TGTGCCAGCAGCAAGACAGGGGCTAATTCACCCCTCCACTTT. Looking up the rest from reference TRBV5-6 and TRBJ1-6 gives the full variable domain: DAGVTQSPTHLIKTRGQQVTLRCSPKSGHDTVSWYQQALGQGPQFIFQYYEEEERQRGNFPDRFSGHQFPNYSSELNVNALLLGDSALYLCASSKTGANSPLHFGNGTRLTVT.